This is a list of T cell receptor beta chains from one sample in a study of cytomegalovirus exposure and HLA in healthy donors. This table comes from immunoSEQ multiplex PCR, and its TCRdb copy is limited to in-frame clones, with some not included. The sample yields some 180,000 clones, 77% seen once. The sequencing sample was made of PBMCs. The receptors come from a young man in good health and CMV-seronegative. CDR3s include the opening cysteine and the closing phenylalanine or tryptophan. D genes are given only for firm matches. Not every row has a clone size; where given, it reads once, few, many or a size class.

v_call	clone_size	j_call	d_call	cdr3_nt	cdr3_aa
TRBV7-9	few	TRBJ1-5	NA	TGTGCCAGCAGCTCCCGGGACATCGGTCAGCCCCAGCATTTT	CASSSRDIGQPQHF
TRBV28	NA	TRBJ2-7	TRBD2	TGTGCCAGCAGCCGAAGACTAGCGGGATTCTACGAGCAGTACTTC	CASSRRLAGFYEQYF
TRBV5-1	NA	TRBJ2-3	TRBD2	TGCGCCAGCAGCTTGGGGATGACTAGCAGTAGGGATACGCAGTATTTT	CASSLGMTSSRDTQYF
TRBV7-2	NA	TRBJ2-1	NA	TGTGCCAGCAGCTTAAGCGGAGTCTCCTACAATGAGCAGTTCTTC	CASSLSGVSYNEQFF
TRBV7-9	once	TRBJ1-1	TRBD1	TGTGCCAGCAGCACCGGGACAGTGTTGAACACTGAAGCTTTCTTT	CASSTGTVLNTEAFF
TRBV6-5	NA	TRBJ1-2	TRBD1	TGTGCCAGCAGTGACAGGGGACGGTATGGCTACACCTTC	CASSDRGRYGYTF
TRBV30	NA	TRBJ1-2	TRBD1	TGTGCCTGGAGTTCCGGGACAGGGGATAACTATGGCTACACCTTC	CAWSSGTGDNYGYTF
TRBV5-8	NA	TRBJ2-3	NA	TGTGCCAGCAGCTTGCGGAGAGCTAGCACAGATACGCAGTATTTT	CASSLRRASTDTQYF
TRBV12-5	NA	TRBJ2-3	NA	NA	CASGLGMGGTTSDTQYF
TRBV7-9	NA	TRBJ2-5	NA	TGTGCCAGCAGCTTACTTGGTGGGGGGGAGACCCAGTACTTC	CASSLLGGGETQYF
TRBV30	NA	TRBJ2-3	NA	TGTGCCTGGAGTCTGAGTAGCGGATACACAGATACGCAGTATTTT	CAWSLSSGYTDTQYF
TRBV4-3	once	TRBJ2-7	NA	TGCGCCAGCAGCCAAGAGACTCGTCTCGGTTACGAGCAGTACTTC	CASSQETRLGYEQYF
TRBV19	NA	TRBJ1-3	NA	TGTGCCAGTAGTAAAGGAGTCTCTGGAAACACCATATATTTT	CASSKGVSGNTIYF
TRBV19	NA	TRBJ1-2	NA	TGTGCCAGTAGTTCCAATTCTCCAGGACTCTATGGCTACACCTTC	CASSSNSPGLYGYTF
TRBV18	once	TRBJ2-3	NA	TGTGCCAGCTCACTACACCTAGGCCACACAGATACGCAGTATTTT	CASSLHLGHTDTQYF
TRBV4-2	NA	TRBJ2-2	NA	TGTGCCAGCAGCCAAGGCGAGGGGGTCGGGGAGCTGTTTTTT	CASSQGEGVGELFF
TRBV29-1	NA	TRBJ2-2	TRBD1	TGCAGCGTTTCGGACAGGGTGGGCACCGGGGAGCTGTTTTTT	CSVSDRVGTGELFF
TRBV4-1	few	TRBJ1-2	NA	TGCGCCAGCAGCCAGGCAGGGAACTATGGCTACACCTTC	CASSQAGNYGYTF
TRBV4-3	NA	TRBJ1-2	NA	TGCGCCAGCAGCCAAGAAGCTGGGGGCTCCTATGGCTACACCTTC	CASSQEAGGSYGYTF